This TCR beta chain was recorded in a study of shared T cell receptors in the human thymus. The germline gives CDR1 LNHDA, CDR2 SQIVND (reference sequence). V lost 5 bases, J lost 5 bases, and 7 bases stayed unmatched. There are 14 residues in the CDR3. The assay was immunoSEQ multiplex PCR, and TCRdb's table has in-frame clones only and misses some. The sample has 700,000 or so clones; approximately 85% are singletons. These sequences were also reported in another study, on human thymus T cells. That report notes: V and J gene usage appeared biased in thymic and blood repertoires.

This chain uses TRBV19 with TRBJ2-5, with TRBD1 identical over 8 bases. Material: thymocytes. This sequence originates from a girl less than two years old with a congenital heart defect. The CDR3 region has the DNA TGTGCCAGTAGTCCAGGACAGGGTAACGAGACCCAGTACTTC. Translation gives CASSPGQGNETQYF.